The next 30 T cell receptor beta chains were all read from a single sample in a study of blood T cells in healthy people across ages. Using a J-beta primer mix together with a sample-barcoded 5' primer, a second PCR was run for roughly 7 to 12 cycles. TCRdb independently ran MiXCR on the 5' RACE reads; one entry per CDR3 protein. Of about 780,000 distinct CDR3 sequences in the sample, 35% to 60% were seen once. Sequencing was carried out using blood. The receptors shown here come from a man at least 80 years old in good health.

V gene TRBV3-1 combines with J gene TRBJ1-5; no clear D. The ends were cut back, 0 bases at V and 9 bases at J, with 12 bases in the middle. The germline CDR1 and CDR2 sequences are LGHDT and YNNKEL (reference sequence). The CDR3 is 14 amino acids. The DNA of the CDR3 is TGTGCCAGCAGCCAAGATCCCCTCGGCTCGCCCCAGCATTTT. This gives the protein CASSQDPLGSPQHF.

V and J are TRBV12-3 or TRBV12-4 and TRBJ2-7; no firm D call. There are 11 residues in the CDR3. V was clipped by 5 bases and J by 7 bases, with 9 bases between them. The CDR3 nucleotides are TGTGCCAGCAGTCCTATCAATGAGCAGTACTTC. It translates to CASSPINEQYF.

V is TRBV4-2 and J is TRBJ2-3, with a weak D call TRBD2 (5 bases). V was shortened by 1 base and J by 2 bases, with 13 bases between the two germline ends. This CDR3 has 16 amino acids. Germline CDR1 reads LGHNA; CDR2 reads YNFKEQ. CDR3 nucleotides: TGTGCCAGCAGCCAAGGTATCCGCGGGCTCACAGATACGCAGTATTTT. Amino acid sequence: CASSQGIRGLTDTQYF.

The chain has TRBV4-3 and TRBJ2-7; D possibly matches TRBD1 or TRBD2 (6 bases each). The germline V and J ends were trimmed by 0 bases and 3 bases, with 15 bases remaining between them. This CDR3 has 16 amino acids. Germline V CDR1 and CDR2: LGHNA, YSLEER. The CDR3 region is CASSQEGSGGGYEQYF. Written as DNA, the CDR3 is TGCGCCAGCAGCCAAGAAGGGAGCGGAGGGGGCTACGAGCAGTACTTC.

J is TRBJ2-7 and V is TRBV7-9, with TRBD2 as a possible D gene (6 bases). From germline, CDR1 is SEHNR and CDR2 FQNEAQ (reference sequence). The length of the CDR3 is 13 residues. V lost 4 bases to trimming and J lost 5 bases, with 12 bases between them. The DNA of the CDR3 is TGTGCCAGCAGCTATACGGGGGTCGACGAGCAGTACTTC. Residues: CASSYTGVDEQYF.

The chain's CDR3 is CSAVPWDSLQETQYF. The CDR3 DNA reads TGCAGTGCTGTGCCCTGGGACAGTCTGCAAGAGACCCAGTACTTC. The chain has TRBV20-1 and TRBJ2-5, with 7 nucleotides matching TRBD1. Germline V gives CDR1 DFQATT, CDR2 SNEGSKA (reference sequence). J gave up 2 bases and V 5 bases, and 11 bases lay outside the gene matches. This CDR3 is built from 15 residues.

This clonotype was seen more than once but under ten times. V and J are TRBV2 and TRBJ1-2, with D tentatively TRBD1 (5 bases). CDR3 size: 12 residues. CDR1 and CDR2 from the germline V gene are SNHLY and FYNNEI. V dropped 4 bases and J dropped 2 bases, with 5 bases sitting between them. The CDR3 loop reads CASSGDNYGYTF. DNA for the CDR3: TGTGCCAGCAGTGGGGACAACTATGGCTACACCTTC.

The CDR3 DNA follows: TGTGCCAGCAGCCAAGAGAGAGACACCCGGTACTTC. Translation: CASSQERDTRYF. The chain recombines TRBV3-1 with TRBJ2-7; no firm D call. The length of the CDR3 is 12 residues. Germline V lookup: CDR1 LGHDT, CDR2 YNNKEL (reference sequence). Trimming took off 0 bases at V and 12 bases at J, with 12 bases between the two ends.

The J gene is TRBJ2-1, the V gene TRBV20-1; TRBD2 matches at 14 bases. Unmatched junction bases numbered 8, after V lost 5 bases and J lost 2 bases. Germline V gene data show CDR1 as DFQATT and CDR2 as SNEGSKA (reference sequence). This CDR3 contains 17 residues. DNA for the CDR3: TGCAGTGCTTCGGGACTAGCGGGAGTCGTAACCTACAATGAGCAGTTCTTC. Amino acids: CSASGLAGVVTYNEQFF.

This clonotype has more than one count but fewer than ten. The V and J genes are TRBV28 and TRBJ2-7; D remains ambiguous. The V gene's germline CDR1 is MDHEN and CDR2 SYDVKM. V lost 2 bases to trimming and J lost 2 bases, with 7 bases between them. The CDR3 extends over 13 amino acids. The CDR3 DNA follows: TGTGCCAGCAGTTTAGAGCAAACCTACGAGCAGTACTTC. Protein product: CASSLEQTYEQYF.

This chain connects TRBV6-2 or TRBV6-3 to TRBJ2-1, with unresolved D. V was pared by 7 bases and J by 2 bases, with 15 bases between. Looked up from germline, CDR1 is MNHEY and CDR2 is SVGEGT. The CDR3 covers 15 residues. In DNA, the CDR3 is TGTGCCAGCATCCGAGATAGTTCCCCCTACAATGAGCAGTTCTTC. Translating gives CASIRDSSPYNEQFF.

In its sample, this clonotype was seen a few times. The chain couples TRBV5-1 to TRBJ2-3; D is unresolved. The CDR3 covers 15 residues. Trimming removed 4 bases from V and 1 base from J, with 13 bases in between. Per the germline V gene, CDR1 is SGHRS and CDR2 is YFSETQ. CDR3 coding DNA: TGCGCCAGCAGCCCAATTCTCCATGGCACAGATACGCAGTATTTT. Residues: CASSPILHGTDTQYF.

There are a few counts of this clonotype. This chain's CDR3 is CASSASGTANEKLFF. The CDR3 region has the DNA TGTGCCAGCAGCGCATCCGGGACAGCTAATGAAAAACTGTTTTTT. The chain recombines TRBV7-2 with TRBJ1-4; TRBD1 aligns across 7 bases. The V segment lost 5 bases and the J segment 3 bases; nucleotides outside the gene matches: 6. The CDR3 is made up of 15 amino acids. CDR1 is SGHTA, CDR2 FQGNSA, per germline.

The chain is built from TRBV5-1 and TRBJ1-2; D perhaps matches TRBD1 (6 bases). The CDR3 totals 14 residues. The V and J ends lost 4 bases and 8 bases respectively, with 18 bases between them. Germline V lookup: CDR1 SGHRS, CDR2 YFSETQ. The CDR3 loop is CASSVGTPEGGYTF. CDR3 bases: TGCGCCAGCAGCGTGGGGACACCCGAGGGGGGCTACACCTTC.

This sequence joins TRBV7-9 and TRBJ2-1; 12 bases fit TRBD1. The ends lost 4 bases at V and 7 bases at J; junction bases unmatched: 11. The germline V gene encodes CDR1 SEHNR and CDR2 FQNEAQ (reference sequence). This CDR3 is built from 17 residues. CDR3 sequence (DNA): TGTGCCAGCAGCTGGGCCGGGACAGGGGGCCCCCTGAATGAGCAGTTCTTC. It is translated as CASSWAGTGGPLNEQFF.

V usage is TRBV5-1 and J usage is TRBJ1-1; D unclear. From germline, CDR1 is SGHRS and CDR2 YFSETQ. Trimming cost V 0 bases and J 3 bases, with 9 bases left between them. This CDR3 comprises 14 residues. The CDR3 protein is CASSLERADTEAFF. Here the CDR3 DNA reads TGCGCCAGCAGCTTGGAAAGGGCGGACACTGAAGCTTTCTTT. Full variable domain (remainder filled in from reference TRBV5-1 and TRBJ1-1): KAGVTQTPRYLIKTRGQQVTLSCSPISGHRSVSWYQQTPGQGLQFLFEYFSETQRNKGNFPGRFSGRQFSNSRSEMNVSTLELGDSALYLCASSLERADTEAFFGQGTRLTVV.

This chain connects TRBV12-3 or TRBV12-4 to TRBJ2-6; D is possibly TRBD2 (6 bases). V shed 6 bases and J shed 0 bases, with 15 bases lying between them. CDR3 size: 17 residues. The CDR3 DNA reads TGTGCCAGCAGCACGGACTGGGGACTCTCTGGGGCCAACGTCCTGACTTTC. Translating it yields CASSTDWGLSGANVLTF.

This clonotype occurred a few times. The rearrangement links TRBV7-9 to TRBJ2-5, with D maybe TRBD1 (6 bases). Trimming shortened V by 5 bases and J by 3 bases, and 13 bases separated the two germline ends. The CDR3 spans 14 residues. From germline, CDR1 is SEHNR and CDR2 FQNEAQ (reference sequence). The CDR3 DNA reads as TGTGCCAGCAGCCAAACTCAGGGGAAAGAGACCCAGTACTTC. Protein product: CASSQTQGKETQYF.

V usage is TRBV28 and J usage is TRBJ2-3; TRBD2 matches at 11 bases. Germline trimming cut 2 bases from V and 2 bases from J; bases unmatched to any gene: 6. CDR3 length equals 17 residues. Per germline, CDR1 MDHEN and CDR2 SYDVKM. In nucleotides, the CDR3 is TGTGCCAGCAGTTTAGGAGGGACTAGCGGACTCACAGATACGCAGTATTTT. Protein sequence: CASSLGGTSGLTDTQYF.

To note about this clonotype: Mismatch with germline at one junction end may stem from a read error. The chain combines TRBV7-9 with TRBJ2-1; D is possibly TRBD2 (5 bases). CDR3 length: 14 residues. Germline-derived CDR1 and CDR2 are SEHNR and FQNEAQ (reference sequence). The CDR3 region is CASSELLEANERFF. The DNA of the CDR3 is TGTGCCAGCAGCGAACTACTAGAGGCCAATGAGCGGTTCTTC.

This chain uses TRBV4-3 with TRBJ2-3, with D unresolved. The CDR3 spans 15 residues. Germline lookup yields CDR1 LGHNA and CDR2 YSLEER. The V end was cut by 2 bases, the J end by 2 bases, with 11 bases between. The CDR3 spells CASSQILADTDTQYF. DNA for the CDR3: TGCGCCAGCAGCCAAATTTTAGCCGACACAGATACGCAGTATTTT.

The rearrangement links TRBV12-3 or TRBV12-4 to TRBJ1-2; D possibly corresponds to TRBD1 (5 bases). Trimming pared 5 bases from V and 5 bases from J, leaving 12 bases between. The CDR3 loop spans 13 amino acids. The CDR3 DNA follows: TGTGCCAGCAGTGGACGGGACCTTTATGGCTACACCTTC. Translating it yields CASSGRDLYGYTF.

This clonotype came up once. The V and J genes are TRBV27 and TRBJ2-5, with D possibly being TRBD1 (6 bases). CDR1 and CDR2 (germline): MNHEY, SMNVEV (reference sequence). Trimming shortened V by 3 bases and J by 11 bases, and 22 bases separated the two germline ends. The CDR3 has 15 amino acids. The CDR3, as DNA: TGTGCCAGCAGTTTTGGGGGACAAAACCCTTGGGGGCAGTACTTC. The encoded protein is CASSFGGQNPWGQYF.

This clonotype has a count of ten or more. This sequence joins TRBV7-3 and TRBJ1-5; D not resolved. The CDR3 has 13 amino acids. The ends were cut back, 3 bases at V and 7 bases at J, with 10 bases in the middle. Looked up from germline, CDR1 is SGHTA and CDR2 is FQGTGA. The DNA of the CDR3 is TGTGCCAGCAGCTTCTCTAGCGGACAGCCCCAGCATTTT. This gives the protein CASSFSSGQPQHF.

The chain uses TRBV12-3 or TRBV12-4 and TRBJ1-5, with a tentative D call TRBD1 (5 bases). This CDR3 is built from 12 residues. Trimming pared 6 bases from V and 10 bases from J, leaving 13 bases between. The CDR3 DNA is TGTGCCAGCAGCCGGGACCACTTACCCCAGCATTTT. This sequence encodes CASSRDHLPQHF.

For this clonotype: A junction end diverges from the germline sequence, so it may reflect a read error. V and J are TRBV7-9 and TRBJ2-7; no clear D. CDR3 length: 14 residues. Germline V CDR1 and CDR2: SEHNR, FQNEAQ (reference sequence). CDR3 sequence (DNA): TGTGCCGGCAGCTTAGAACAAAACTCCTACGAGCAGTACTTC. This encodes CAGSLEQNSYEQYF.

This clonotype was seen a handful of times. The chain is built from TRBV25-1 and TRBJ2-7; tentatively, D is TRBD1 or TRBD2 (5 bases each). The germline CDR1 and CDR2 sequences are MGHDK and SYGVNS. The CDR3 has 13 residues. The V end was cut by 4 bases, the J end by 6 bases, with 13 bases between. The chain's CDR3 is CASSGFTGTEQYF. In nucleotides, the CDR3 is TGTGCCAGCAGTGGCTTCACCGGGACCGAGCAGTACTTC.

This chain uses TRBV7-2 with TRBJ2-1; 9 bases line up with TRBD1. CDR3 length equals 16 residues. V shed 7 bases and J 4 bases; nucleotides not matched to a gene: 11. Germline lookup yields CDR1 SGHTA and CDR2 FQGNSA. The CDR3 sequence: CASTMGLGQGYNEQFF. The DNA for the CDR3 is TGTGCCAGCACCATGGGGCTGGGACAGGGTTACAATGAGCAGTTCTTC.

The CDR3 region has the DNA TGTGCCAGCAGCTTAGAGACGGCTTACTATGGCTACACCTTC. Translation: CASSLETAYYGYTF. The chain uses TRBV7-9 and TRBJ1-2, with D hard to call. The CDR3 covers 14 residues. Germline CDR1 and CDR2: SEHNR and FQNEAQ (reference sequence). Trimming left V 1 base short and J 3 bases short, with 9 bases between. The complete variable domain, with remaining parts taken from reference TRBV7-9 and TRBJ1-2, reads DTGVSQNPRHKITKRGQNVTFRCDPISEHNRLYWYRQTLGQGPEFLTYFQNEAQLEKSRLLSDRFSAERPKGSFSTLEIQRTEQGDSAMYLCASSLETAYYGYTFGSGTRLTVV.

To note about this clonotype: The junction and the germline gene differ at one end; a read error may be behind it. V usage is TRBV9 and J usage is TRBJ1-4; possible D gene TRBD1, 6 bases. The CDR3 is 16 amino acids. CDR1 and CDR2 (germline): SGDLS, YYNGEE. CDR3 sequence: CASSEGGTAPNENLFF. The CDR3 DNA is TGTGCCAGCAGCGAGGGGGGGACTGCTCCAAATGAAAACCTGTTTTTT.